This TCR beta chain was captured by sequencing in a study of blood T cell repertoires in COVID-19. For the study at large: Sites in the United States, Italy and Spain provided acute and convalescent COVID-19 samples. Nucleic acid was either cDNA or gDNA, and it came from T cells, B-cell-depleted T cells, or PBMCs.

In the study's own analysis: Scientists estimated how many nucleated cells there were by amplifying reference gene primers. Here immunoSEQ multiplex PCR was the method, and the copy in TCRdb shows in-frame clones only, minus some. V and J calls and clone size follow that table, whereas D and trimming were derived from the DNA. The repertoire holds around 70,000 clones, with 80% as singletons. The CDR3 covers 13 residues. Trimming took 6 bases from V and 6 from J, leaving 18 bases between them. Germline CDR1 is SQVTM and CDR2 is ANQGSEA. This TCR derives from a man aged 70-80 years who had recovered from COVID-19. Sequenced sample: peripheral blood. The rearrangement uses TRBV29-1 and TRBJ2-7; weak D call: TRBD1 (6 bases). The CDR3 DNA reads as TGCAGCGTAGCTTCGACAGGACCGGGCGAGCAGTACTTC. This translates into CSVASTGPGEQYF.